This T cell receptor beta chain was sequenced during a study of CD8 T cells in ankylosing spondylitis. This clonotype was seen at least ten times. Its antigen remains unknown. TCRdb re-derived calls from the 5' RACE reads in MiXCR, one entry per CDR3 protein. The sample lists about 480,000 distinct CDR3 sequences, about a sixth occurring once. Germline CDR1 is DFQATT and CDR2 is SNEGSKA (reference sequence). This CDR3 is 13 amino acids long. V lost 4 bases and J lost 0, with 9 bases in between. General study results and limits: Reactive arthritis synovial fluid and blood previously showed some of these motif variants. Reported data indicate significant enrichment of disease-linked clones within matched ankylosing spondylitis synovial fluid. Ankylosing spondylitis blood appeared to be characterized by a TCR beta motif of eight or nine highly homologous variants.

This clonotype was sampled from a male donor with ankylosing spondylitis. V gene TRBV20-1 combines with J gene TRBJ1-2; D gene ambiguous. The source material was blood, either unsorted or a sorted T cell fraction (not recorded which). CDR3 sequence reads: CSAKVRTNYGYTF. Written as DNA, the CDR3 is TGCAGTGCTAAGGTCAGGACTAACTATGGCTACACCTTC.